The sequence of this T cell receptor (beta chain) was determined in a study of T cells expressing NK-cell markers. Study-level background: Sorted CD3+CD56-NKG2C+, CD3+CD56+NKG2C- and CD3+CD56+NKG2C+ T cells were the source of the TCR beta repertoires. Most of the eight sequenced donors tested HCMV-seropositive; one tested seronegative. Study-wide points: Several donors' CD3+CD56-NKG2C+ cells were dominated by the same clonotypes.

TCRdb reprocessed the 5' RACE reads, keeping one entry per CDR3 protein, no DNA. This sample contains about 260,000 distinct CDR3 sequences. The CDR3 extends over 16 amino acids. Germline V CDR1 and CDR2: KGHSH, LQKENI. In regard to this clonotype: What it binds is not known.

This receptor was obtained from a woman between 18 and 70 years old in good health. The specimen sequenced was blood T cells: a sorted CD56 or NKG2C T cell subset, CD4+ or CD8+ T cells, or bulk PBMC T cells (not recorded which). The chain has TRBV18 and TRBJ2-3; TCRdb's D gene call, TRBD1, goes unchecked for lack of DNA. The CDR3 spells CASSPSLAPSTDTQYF.